This record covers a single T cell receptor (beta chain). The data belong to a study of cytomegalovirus exposure and HLA in healthy donors. This PCR relied on a set of 60 Vbeta primers and 13 Jbeta primers. The data were produced by immunoSEQ multiplex PCR, yet TCRdb's version contains in-frame clones alone and is incomplete. The data show around 250,000 clones, with about 90% seen just once and around 1.7% held by the top ten. The CDR3 has 18 amino acids. J was trimmed by 6 bases and V by 6 bases; bases with no gene match: 18. Germline V lookup: CDR1 LNHDA, CDR2 SQIVND (reference sequence). The clonotype comes from a girl between 2 and 10 years old in good health and CMV-seronegative. V is TRBV19 and J is TRBJ1-5, with TRBD1 identical over 9 bases. Specimen: PBMCs. CDR3 in amino acids: CASRDTGTGNSGRQPQHF. The DNA for the CDR3 is TGTGCCAGTAGAGATACCGGGACAGGGAACTCCGGTCGTCAGCCCCAGCATTTT.